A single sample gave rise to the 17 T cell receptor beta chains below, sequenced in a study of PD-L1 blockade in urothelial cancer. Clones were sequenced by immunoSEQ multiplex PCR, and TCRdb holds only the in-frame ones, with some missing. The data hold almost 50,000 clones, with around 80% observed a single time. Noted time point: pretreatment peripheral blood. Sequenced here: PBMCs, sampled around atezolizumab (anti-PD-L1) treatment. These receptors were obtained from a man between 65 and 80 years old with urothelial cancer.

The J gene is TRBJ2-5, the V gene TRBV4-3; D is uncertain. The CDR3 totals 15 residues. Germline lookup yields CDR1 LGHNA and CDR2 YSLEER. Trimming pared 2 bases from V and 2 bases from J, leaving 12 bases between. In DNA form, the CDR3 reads TGCGCCAGCAGCCAAATCTACGGCGGACAAGAGACCCAGTACTTC. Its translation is CASSQIYGGQETQYF.

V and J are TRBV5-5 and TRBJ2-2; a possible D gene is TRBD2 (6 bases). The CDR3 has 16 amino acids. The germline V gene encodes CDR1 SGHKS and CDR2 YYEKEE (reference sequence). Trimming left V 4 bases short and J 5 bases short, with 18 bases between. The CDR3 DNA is TGTGCCAGCAGCCTACACCCCGGGGCGGGGACCGGGGAGCTGTTTTTT. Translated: CASSLHPGAGTGELFF.

This CDR3 reads CACLARQETQYF. CDR3 nucleotide sequence: TGTGCCTGCCTAGCGCGCCAAGAGACCCAGTACTTC. The chain carries TRBV30 and TRBJ2-5, with TRBD2 as a possible D gene (6 bases). The V and J ends lost 6 bases and 1 base respectively, with 9 bases between them. The germline CDR1 and CDR2 sequences are GTSNPN and SVGIG (reference sequence). This CDR3 region has 12 residues. The full variable domain, completed using reference TRBV30 and TRBJ2-5, is SQTIHQWPATLVQPVGSPLSLECTVEGTSNPNLYWYRQAAGRGLQLLFYSVGIGQISSEVPQNLSASRPQDRQFILSSKKLLLSDSGFYLCACLARQETQYFGPGTRLLVL.

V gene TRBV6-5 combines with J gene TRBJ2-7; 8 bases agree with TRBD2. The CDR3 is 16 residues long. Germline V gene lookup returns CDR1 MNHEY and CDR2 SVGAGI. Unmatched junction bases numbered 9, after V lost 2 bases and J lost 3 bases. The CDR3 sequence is CASSYGSAGGLYEQYF. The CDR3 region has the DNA TGTGCCAGCAGTTACGGCAGTGCGGGAGGCCTCTACGAGCAGTACTTC.

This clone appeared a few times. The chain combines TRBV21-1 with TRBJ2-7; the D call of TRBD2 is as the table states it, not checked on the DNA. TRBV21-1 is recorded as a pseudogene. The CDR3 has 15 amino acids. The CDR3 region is CASSNHPSGLYEQYF. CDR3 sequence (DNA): TGTGCCAGCAGCAATCATCCTAGCGGGCTGTACGAGCAGTACTTC.

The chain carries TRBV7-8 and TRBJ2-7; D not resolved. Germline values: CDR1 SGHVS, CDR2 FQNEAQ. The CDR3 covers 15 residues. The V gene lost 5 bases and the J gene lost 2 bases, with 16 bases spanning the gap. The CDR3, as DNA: TGTGCCAGCAGCCCCGACCTAACAGTTACCTACGAGCAGTACTTC. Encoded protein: CASSPDLTVTYEQYF.

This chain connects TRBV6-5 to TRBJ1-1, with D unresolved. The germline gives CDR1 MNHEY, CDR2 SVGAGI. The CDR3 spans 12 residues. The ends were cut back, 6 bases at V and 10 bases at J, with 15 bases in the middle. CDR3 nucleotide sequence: TGTGCCAGCAGGGACGGGGAGCGAGGAGCTTTCTTT. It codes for CASRDGERGAFF.

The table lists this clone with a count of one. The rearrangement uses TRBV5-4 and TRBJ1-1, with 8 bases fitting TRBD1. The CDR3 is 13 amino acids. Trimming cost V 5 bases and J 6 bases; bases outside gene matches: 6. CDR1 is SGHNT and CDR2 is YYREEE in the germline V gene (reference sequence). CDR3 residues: CASRTGEGAEAFF. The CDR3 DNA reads TGTGCCAGCAGGACAGGGGAAGGGGCTGAAGCTTTCTTT.

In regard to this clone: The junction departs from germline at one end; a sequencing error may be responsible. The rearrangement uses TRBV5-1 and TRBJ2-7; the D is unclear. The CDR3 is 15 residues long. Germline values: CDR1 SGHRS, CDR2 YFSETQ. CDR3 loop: CASSSRVLPSYEQYF. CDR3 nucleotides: TGTGCCAGCAGCTCTCGGGTCCTACCCTCCTACGAGCAGTACTTC.

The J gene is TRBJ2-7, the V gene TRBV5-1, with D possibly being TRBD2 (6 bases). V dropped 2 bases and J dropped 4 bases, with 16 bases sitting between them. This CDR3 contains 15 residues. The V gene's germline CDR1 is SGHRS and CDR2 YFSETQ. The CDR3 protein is CASSLYRDSLYEQYF. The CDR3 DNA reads TGCGCCAGCAGCTTATACCGGGACTCACTTTACGAGCAGTACTTC.

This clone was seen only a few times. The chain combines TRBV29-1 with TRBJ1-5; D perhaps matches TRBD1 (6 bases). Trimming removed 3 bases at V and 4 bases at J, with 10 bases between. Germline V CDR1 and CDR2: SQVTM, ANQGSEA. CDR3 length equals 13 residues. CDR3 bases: TGCAGCGTTGACTCAGGGACAAATCAGCCCCAGCATTTT. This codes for CSVDSGTNQPQHF.

CDR3 nucleotide sequence: TGCAGCCTGAGTGAGCGGAGCTCCTACAATGAGCAGTTCTTC. Translation gives CSLSERSSYNEQFF. The chain is built from TRBV29-1 and TRBJ2-1; TRBD2 is a possible D gene (5 bases). Trimming took off 8 bases at V and 0 bases at J, with 14 bases between the two ends. Germline V gene data show CDR1 as SQVTM and CDR2 as ANQGSEA. The CDR3 is 14 amino acids.

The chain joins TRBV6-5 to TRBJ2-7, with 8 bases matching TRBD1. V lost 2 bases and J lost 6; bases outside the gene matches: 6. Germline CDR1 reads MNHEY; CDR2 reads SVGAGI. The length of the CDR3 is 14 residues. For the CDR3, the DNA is TGTGCCAGCAGTTACAATCAGGGGGCCTCCGAGCAGTACTTC. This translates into CASSYNQGASEQYF.

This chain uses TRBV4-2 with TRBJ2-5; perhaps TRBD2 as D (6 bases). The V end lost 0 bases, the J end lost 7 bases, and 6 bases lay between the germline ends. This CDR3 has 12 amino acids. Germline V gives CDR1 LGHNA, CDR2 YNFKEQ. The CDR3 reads CASSQEEGTQYF. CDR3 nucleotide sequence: TGTGCCAGCAGCCAAGAGGAGGGGACCCAGTACTTC.

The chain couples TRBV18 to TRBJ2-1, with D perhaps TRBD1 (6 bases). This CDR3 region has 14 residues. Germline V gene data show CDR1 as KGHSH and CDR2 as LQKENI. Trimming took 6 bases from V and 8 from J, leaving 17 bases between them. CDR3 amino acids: CASSLIEGGHEQFF. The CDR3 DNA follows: TGTGCCAGCTCGCTTATCGAAGGGGGACATGAGCAGTTCTTC.

The CDR3 DNA reads TGTGCCAGCAGCTTGGGGCACCGCAACACCGGGGAGCTGTTTTTT. Its protein is CASSLGHRNTGELFF. V is TRBV5-8 and J is TRBJ2-2, with unresolved D. This CDR3 is built from 15 residues. Germline CDR1 is SGHTS and CDR2 is YDEGEE. Trimming removed 0 bases from V and 2 bases from J, with 8 bases in between.

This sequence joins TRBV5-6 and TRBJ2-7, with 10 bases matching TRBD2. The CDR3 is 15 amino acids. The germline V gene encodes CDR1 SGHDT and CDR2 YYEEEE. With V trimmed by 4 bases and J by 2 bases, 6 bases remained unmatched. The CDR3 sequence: CASSLPSGRTYEQYF. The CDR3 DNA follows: TGTGCCAGCAGCCTACCTAGCGGGAGAACCTACGAGCAGTACTTC.